This record covers a single T cell receptor beta chain. The protocol was immunoSEQ multiplex PCR, while the TCRdb copy is restricted to in-frame clones and leaves out a portion. The repertoire consists of around 300,000 clones, with 88% occurring once and the leading ten covering 3%. This specimen comes from a study of blood T cell repertoires in COVID-19. About the study: T cells, B-cell-depleted T cells, or PBMCs provided the cDNA or gDNA that served as material.

From germline, CDR1 is SGDLS and CDR2 YYNGEE. Trimming cost V 3 bases and J 4 bases; bases outside gene matches: 5. This CDR3 contains 16 residues. The chain couples TRBV9 to TRBJ2-2; 11 nucleotides line up with TRBD2. Sequenced sample: PBMCs or T cells enriched from blood (not recorded which). The TCR sequence derives from a woman in her forties or fifties who had recovered from COVID-19. The CDR3 here is CASSGHSGRGTGELFF. CDR3 nucleotides: TGTGCCAGCAGCGGGCATAGCGGGAGGGGCACCGGGGAGCTGTTTTTT.